This T cell receptor (beta chain) is drawn from a study of T cell changes during pregnancy in multiple sclerosis (dated by TCRdb to between 2019 and 2020). Describing the broader study: Changes in the T cell repertoire over the course of pregnancy were examined in this study in women with multiple sclerosis.

From cysteine to phenylalanine, the CDR3 is 15 amino acids long. Here the CDR3 DNA is all that survives: 45 bases in frame from base 1. CDR1 SGHDN and CDR2 FVKESK were looked up in the germline V gene. Trimming takes 3 bases off V and 0 bases off J; junction bases not matched to a gene: 1. The library was made by the immunoSEQ multiplex PCR assay. TCRdb re-hosts the immuneACCESS table, in-frame sequences only. Its copies lack some clones; in the studies checked, an unresolved V gene accounts for under half of them, and the cause for the rest is not known. The sample table contains about 110,000 clones; only one count was recorded for 85% to 95% of them. The ten top clones hold 0.78% of the sample. Of note for this clone: Its antigen specificity is not known. Base-call qualities are not available, and no considerably larger clone is one nucleotide away.

This clonotype originated in a female donor in good health, enrolled as a control in a pregnancy study. The sequences come from peripheral blood, collected in the third trimester of pregnancy. Recombination joined TRBV14 with TRBJ2-2; 7 central nucleotides agree with TRBD1. The CDR3: CASSHDRANTGELFF. The DNA sequence is given as TGTGCCAGCAGCCATGACAGGGCGAACACCGGGGAGCTGTTTTTT.